These T cell receptor beta chains were read from a single sample in a study of blood T cell repertoires in COVID-19. TCRdb's copy holds only in-frame clones and misses some; the assay was immunoSEQ multiplex PCR. The sample lists about 260,000 clones; under 90% were seen once. Input material: peripheral blood. The receptors originated from a man aged 60 to 69 with acute or convalescent COVID-19. Each CDR3 is given with its conserved first and last residue. The D gene is left open where the match is weak. Clone size appears in some rows only: once, few, many, or a class for an expanded clone.

d_call	j_call	clone_size	v_call	cdr3_nt	cdr3_aa
TRBD2	TRBJ2-7	NA	TRBV5-1	TGCGCCAGCAGCGTGGGGGGGGAACCCTACGAGCAGTACTTC	CASSVGGEPYEQYF
TRBD1	TRBJ2-2	NA	TRBV23-1	TGCGCCAGCAGTCAATCCCCCCGACAGGGGCGGACCGGGGAGCTGTTTTTT	CASSQSPRQGRTGELFF
NA	TRBJ2-3	once	TRBV30	TGTGCCTGGAGGGGAGACCACCGTACGCAGTATTTT	CAWRGDHRTQYF
NA	TRBJ2-2	NA	TRBV7-6	TGTGCCAGCAGAGTCCAGCAGGGGGGCCCAGGGACTGGGGAGCTGTTTTTT	CASRVQQGGPGTGELFF
TRBD2	TRBJ2-1	NA	TRBV7-2	TGTGCCAGCAGCCCGACTAGCGGGAGCACCTACAATGAGCAGTTCTTC	CASSPTSGSTYNEQFF
NA	TRBJ1-4	NA	TRBV7-9	TGTGCCAGCAGCCCACAGGGTGCCAATGAAAAACTGTTTTTT	CASSPQGANEKLFF
TRBD2	TRBJ2-1	NA	TRBV4-1	TGCGCCAGCAGCCTTACTAGCGCGAACAATGAGCAGTTCTTC	CASSLTSANNEQFF
NA	TRBJ2-1	NA	TRBV19	TGTGCCAGTAGCTCGCGGATCCAAGCGGGCAATGAGCAGTTCTTC	CASSSRIQAGNEQFF
NA	TRBJ1-1	NA	TRBV12-5	TGTGCTAGTGGCCTATTTAGCCCTGAAGCTTTCTTT	CASGLFSPEAFF
NA	TRBJ1-1	NA	TRBV5-1	TGCGCCAGCAGCTTATTCACAGGGAGCGGCACTGAAGCTTTCTTT	CASSLFTGSGTEAFF
NA	TRBJ2-5	NA	TRBV3-1/TRBV3-2	TGTGCCAGCAGCCAAGTTGCGGAGACCCAGTACTTC	CASSQVAETQYF
TRBD1	TRBJ2-7	NA	TRBV7-2	TGTGCCAGCAGGGATCGGCAGGGGGCCAGCTACGAGCAGTACTTC	CASRDRQGASYEQYF
NA	TRBJ1-1	NA	TRBV19	TGTGCCAGTACCTGGGCCTCAAGGAACACTGAAGCTTTCTTT	CASTWASRNTEAFF
TRBD1	TRBJ2-1	NA	TRBV7-3	TGTGCCAGCAGTGTAAGGACAGGTAGCTACAATGAGCAGTTCTTC	CASSVRTGSYNEQFF
NA	TRBJ1-5	NA	TRBV4-1	TGCGCCAGCAGCCAACAAAGTACAGGGAGCAATAGCAATCAGCCCCAGCATTTT	CASSQQSTGSNSNQPQHF
NA	TRBJ2-7	NA	TRBV5-1	TGCGACAGCAGCTGGCAACCGGACAGTGCATCCTACGAGCAGTACTTC	CDSSWQPDSASYEQYF
NA	TRBJ2-2	few	TRBV5-1	TGCGCCAGCGCGAGGGAGGAAGGTACCGGGGAGCTGTTTTTT	CASAREEGTGELFF
TRBD1	TRBJ1-2	NA	TRBV30	TGTGCCTGGACAGGACAGGCGGCCCGCTATGGCTACACCTTC	CAWTGQAARYGYTF
NA	TRBJ1-3	NA	TRBV5-1	TGCGCCAGCAGCTTGGCCGGAGAAGGCTCTGGAAACACCATATATTTT	CASSLAGEGSGNTIYF
TRBD1	TRBJ2-7	NA	TRBV2	TGTGCCAGCAAACAGGGGGCCCTCCGAGTCTACGAGCAGTACTTC	CASKQGALRVYEQYF
TRBD2	TRBJ2-4	NA	TRBV7-2	TGTGCCAGCAGACCTCCGGGACTAGCGGGAGCCAAAAACATTCAGTACTTC	CASRPPGLAGAKNIQYF
TRBD2	TRBJ2-1	once	TRBV28	TGTGCCAGCATTAATAGCGGGAGTCGGTATGAGCAGTTCTTC	CASINSGSRYEQFF
TRBD2	TRBJ2-2	NA	TRBV7-2	TGTGCCAGCAGCTATCTAGCGGGAGGGCCCTATCGAGCCGGGGAGCTGTTTTTT	CASSYLAGGPYRAGELFF
TRBD1	TRBJ2-2	NA	TRBV6-2/TRBV6-3	TGTGCCAGCAGTTACGGGTCAGGGGGTTTCGGGGAGCTGTTTTTT	CASSYGSGGFGELFF
NA	TRBJ1-5	NA	TRBV9	TGTGCCAGCAGCCGGGACACAAATCAGCCCCAGCATTTT	CASSRDTNQPQHF
NA	TRBJ2-2	NA	TRBV27	TGTGCCAGCAGTTTAGAGGGTTACGGGGAGCTGTTTTTT	CASSLEGYGELFF
TRBD1	TRBJ2-4	NA	TRBV18	TGTGCCAGCTCACCACCGGACAGGGCGGGTAAGAACATTCAGTACTTC	CASSPPDRAGKNIQYF
TRBD2	TRBJ2-7	NA	TRBV7-6	TGTGCCAGCAGCACAGGGACTAGCGGGCTTTCCTACGAGCAGTACTTC	CASSTGTSGLSYEQYF
TRBD1	TRBJ1-1	NA	TRBV2	TGTGCCAGCACGAACAGGGGGGGGAGCACTGAAGCTTTCTTT	CASTNRGGSTEAFF
TRBD2	TRBJ2-2	NA	TRBV27	TGTGCCAGCAGACCCCTCGGGAGCGGGGGCACCGGGGAGCTGTTTTTT	CASRPLGSGGTGELFF
TRBD2	TRBJ2-1	NA	TRBV5-6	TGTGCCAGCAGCATACCGGGACTAGCGGTAAATTACAATGAGCAGTTCTTC	CASSIPGLAVNYNEQFF
TRBD1	TRBJ1-1	NA	TRBV18	TGTGCCAGCTCACCAGCAATGCAGGGGGCGCGAACTGAAGCTTTCTTT	CASSPAMQGARTEAFF
NA	TRBJ1-2	NA	TRBV11-2	TGTGCCAGCAGCTTAGATGGGAGGTATGGCTACACCTTC	CASSLDGRYGYTF
NA	TRBJ1-5	NA	TRBV6-2/TRBV6-3	TGTGCCAGCAGTCTTCTTGACTACCCGGGGGGGAATCAGCCCCAGCATTTT	CASSLLDYPGGNQPQHF
NA	TRBJ2-2	NA	TRBV6-4	TGTGCCAGCAGCGCTCTGGGCGGGGCCGGGGAGCTGTTTTTT	CASSALGGAGELFF
NA	TRBJ1-1	once	TRBV4-3	TGCGCCAGCAGCCAAGATCGACAGAGGAACACTGAAGCTTTCTTT	CASSQDRQRNTEAFF
NA	TRBJ1-4	NA	TRBV9	TGTGCCAGCAGCGTTAGTGGTAGGAGGGAAGCTAATGAAAAACTGTTTTTT	CASSVSGRREANEKLFF
TRBD1	TRBJ1-2	few	TRBV7-2	TGTGCCAGCAGCTTGGGACAGGGGGCATTAGGCTACACCTTC	CASSLGQGALGYTF
TRBD1	TRBJ2-5	NA	TRBV10-3	TGTGCCATCAGAACAGGACAGGGGATGGAGACCCAGTACTTC	CAIRTGQGMETQYF
TRBD2	TRBJ2-4	NA	TRBV7-9	TGTGCCAGCAGCCCTCCAGCGGGAGGGCCTAAAAACATTCAGTACTTC	CASSPPAGGPKNIQYF